The present entry profiles one TCR beta chain with its context. The antigen remains unidentified. Ahead of sequencing, the ViraFEST assay grew antigen-specific CD4+ T cells using viral peptide pools. Having been cultured for roughly 10 days, the cells underwent CD4+ T cell isolation. The vaccine recipients had no prior SARS-CoV-2 infection, with negative nucleocapsid antibodies. These data originate in a study of vaccination effects on CD4 cells after COVID-19. General observations from the study: Researchers reported few convalescent patients and no early post-infection timepoints in the study.

The CDR3 totals 14 residues. Germline lookup yields CDR1 LGHNA and CDR2 YSLEER. J lost 2 bases, V lost 4 bases, and 2 bases had no gene match. Libraries were prepared by immunoSEQ multiplex PCR; TCRdb keeps only in-frame clonotypes and omits some of them. This sample has just under 45,000 clones, with roughly 79% found just once. This TCR was sampled from a human donor who received a COVID-19 vaccine. Sequences were derived from CD4+ T cells from PBMCs cultured with SARS-CoV-2 spike peptides, sampled before COVID-19 vaccination. The J gene is TRBJ2-3, the V gene TRBV4-3, with 8 bases fitting TRBD1. Here the CDR3 reads CASSRDRYTDTQYF. DNA of the CDR3: TGCGCCAGCAGCCGGGACAGGTACACAGATACGCAGTATTTT.